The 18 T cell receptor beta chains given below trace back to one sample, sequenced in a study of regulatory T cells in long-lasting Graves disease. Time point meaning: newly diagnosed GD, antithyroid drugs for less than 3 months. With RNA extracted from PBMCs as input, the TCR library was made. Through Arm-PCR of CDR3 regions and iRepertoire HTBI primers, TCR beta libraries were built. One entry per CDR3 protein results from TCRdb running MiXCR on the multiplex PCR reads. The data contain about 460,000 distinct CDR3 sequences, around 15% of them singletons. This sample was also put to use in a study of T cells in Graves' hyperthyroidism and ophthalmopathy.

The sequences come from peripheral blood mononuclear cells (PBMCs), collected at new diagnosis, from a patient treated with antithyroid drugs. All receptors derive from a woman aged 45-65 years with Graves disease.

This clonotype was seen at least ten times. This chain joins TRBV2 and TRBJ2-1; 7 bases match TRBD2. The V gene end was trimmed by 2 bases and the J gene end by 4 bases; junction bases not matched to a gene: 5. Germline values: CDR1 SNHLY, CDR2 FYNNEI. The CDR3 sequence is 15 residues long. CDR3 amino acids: CASSEYGGGYNEQFF. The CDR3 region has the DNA TGTGCCAGCAGTGAATATGGGGGAGGGTACAATGAGCAGTTCTTC.

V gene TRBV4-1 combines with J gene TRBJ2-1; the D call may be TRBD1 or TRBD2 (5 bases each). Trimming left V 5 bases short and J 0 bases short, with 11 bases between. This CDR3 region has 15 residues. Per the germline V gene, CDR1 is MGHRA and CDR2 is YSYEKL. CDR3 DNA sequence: TGCGCCAGCAGCTCAGGGACCCACTCCTACAATGAGCAGTTCTTC. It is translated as CASSSGTHSYNEQFF.

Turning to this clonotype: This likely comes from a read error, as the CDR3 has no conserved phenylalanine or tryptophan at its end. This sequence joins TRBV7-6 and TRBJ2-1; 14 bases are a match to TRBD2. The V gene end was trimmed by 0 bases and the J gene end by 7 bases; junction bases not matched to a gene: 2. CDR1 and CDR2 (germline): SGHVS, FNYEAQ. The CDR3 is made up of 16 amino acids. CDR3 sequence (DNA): TGTGCCAGCAGCTTAGCTGGGACTAGCGGGAGAAATGAGCAGTTCCTC. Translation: CASSLAGTSGRNEQFL.

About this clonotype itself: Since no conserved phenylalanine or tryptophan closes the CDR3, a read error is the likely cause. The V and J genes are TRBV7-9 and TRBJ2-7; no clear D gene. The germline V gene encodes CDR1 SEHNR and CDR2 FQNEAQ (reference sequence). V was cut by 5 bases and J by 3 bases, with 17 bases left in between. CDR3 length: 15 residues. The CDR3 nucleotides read TGTGCCAGCAGCCCCGAACATCAGGAAGACTACGAGCAGTACTAC. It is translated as CASSPEHQEDYEQYY.

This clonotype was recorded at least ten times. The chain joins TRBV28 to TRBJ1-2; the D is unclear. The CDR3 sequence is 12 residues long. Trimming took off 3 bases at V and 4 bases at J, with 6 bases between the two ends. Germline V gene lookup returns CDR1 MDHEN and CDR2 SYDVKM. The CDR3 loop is CASSFTTYGYTF. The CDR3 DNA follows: TGTGCCAGCAGTTTCACTACCTATGGCTACACCTTC.

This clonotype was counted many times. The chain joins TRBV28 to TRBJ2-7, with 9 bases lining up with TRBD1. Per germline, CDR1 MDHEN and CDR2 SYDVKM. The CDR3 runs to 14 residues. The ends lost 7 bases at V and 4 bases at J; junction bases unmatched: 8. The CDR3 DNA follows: TGTGCCAGCACCTCAGGGGGGACAGGGTACGAGCAGTACTTC. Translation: CASTSGGTGYEQYF.

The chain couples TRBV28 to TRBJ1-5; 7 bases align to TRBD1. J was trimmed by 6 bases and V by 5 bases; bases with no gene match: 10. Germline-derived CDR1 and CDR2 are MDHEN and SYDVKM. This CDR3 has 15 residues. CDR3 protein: CASSDRQGGSQPQHF. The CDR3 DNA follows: TGTGCCAGCAGTGATAGACAGGGCGGGAGTCAGCCCCAGCATTTT.

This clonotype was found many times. The CDR3 bases are TGTGCCAGCAGTCCAAGACAGGGGAACACTGAAGCTTTCTTT. Its translation is CASSPRQGNTEAFF. The chain links TRBV12-3 or TRBV12-4 to TRBJ1-1; the match to TRBD1 covers 7 bases. V trimming: 5 bases; J trimming: 1 base; junction bases outside the gene matches: 4. CDR3 length: 14 residues.

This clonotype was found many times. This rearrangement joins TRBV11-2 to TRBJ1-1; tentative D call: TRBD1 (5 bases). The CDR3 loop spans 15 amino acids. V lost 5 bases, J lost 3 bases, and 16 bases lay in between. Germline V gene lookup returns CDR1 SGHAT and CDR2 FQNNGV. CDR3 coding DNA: TGTGCCAGCAGCCCGGGACCCCAGAGGGACACTGAAGCTTTCTTT. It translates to CASSPGPQRDTEAFF.

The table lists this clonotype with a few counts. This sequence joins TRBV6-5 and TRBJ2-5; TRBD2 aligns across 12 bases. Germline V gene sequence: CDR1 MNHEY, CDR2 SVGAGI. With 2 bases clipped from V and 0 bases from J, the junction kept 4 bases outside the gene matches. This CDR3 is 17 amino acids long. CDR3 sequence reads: CASSYVTSGRYQETQYF. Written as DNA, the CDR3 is TGTGCCAGCAGTTACGTCACTAGCGGGAGGTACCAAGAGACCCAGTACTTC.

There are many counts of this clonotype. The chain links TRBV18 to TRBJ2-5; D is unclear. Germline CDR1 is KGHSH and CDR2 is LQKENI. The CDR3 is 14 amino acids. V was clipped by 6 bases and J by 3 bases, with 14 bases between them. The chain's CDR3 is CASSPFDSEETQYF. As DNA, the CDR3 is TGTGCCAGCTCCCCCTTTGACTCAGAAGAGACCCAGTACTTC.

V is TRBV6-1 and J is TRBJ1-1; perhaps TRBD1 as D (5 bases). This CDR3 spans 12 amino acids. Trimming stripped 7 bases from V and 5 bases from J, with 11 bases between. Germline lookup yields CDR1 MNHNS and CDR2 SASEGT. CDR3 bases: TGTGCCAGCACTAACGGGGGGACTGAAGCTTTCTTT. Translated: CASTNGGTEAFF.

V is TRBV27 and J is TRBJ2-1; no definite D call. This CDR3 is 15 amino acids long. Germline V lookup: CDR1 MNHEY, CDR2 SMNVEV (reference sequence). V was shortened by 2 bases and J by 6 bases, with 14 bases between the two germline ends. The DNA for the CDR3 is TGTGCCAGCAGTTTAGTGTTCCAGTCTAGCAATGAGCAGTTCTTC. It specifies CASSLVFQSSNEQFF.

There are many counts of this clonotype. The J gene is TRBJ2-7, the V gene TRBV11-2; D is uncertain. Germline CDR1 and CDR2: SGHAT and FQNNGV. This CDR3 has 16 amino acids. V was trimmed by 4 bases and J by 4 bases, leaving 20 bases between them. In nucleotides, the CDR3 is TGTGCCAGCAGCTGGCTCAGTGGGAAAAGTGGATACGAGCAGTACTTC. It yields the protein CASSWLSGKSGYEQYF.

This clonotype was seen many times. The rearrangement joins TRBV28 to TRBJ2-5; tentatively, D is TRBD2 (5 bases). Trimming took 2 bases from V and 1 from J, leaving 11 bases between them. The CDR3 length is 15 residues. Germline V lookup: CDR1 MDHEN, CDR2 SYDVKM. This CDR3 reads CASSLSGAIQETQYF. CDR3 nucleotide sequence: TGTGCCAGCAGTTTAAGCGGCGCTATCCAAGAGACCCAGTACTTC.

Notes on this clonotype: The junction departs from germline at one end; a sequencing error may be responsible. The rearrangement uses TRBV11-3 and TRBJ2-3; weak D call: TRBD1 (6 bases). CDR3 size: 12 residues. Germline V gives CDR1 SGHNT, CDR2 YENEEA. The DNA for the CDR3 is TGTGCCAGCAGCTCAGGCAACAGTGGACAGAATTTT. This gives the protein CASSSGNSGQNF.

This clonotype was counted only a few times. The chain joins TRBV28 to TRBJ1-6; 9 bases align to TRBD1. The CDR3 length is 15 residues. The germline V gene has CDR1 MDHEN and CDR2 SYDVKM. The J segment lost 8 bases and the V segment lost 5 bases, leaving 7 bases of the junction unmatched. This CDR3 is CASSPTGGRDSPLHF. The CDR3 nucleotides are TGTGCCAGCAGTCCCACAGGGGGCAGGGATTCACCCCTCCACTTT. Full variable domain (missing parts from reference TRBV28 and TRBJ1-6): DVKVTQSSRYLVKRTGEKVFLECVQDMDHENMFWYRQDPGLGLRLIYFSYDVKMKEKGDIPEGYSVSREKKERFSLILESASTNQTSMYLCASSPTGGRDSPLHFGNGTRLTVT.

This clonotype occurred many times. DNA of the CDR3: TGTGCCAGCAGCACCGAACTAGCGGGAGCTTACGAGCAGTACTTC. Encoded protein: CASSTELAGAYEQYF. This chain uses TRBV5-6 with TRBJ2-7; 11 nucleotides agree with TRBD2. The V and J ends lost 4 bases and 4 bases, in that order; junction bases with no gene match: 7. Germline loops: CDR1 SGHDT, CDR2 YYEEEE. This CDR3 comprises 15 residues.